The entry below gives a single T cell receptor beta chain sequence along with its context. The data belong to a study of blood T cell repertoires in COVID-19. The CDR3 is 13 residues long. Germline values: CDR1 SGHAT, CDR2 FQNNGV. Trimming removed 3 bases from V and 8 bases from J, with 13 bases in between. In the original workflow: The authors estimated nucleated cell counts from reference gene primer amplification. The data were produced by immunoSEQ multiplex PCR, yet TCRdb's version contains in-frame clones alone and is incomplete. That table is the source of V, J and clone size, and D and trimming were worked out from the DNA. The sample has 150,000 or so clones; about four fifths are singletons.

This TCR came from a woman aged 50 to 65 who had been exposed to COVID-19. Input material: PBMCs or T cells enriched from blood (not recorded which). This chain joins TRBV11-2 and TRBJ1-2; no clear D gene. CDR3 in DNA: TGTGCCAGCAGCTTGGGGAGTAGTTGGGGCTACACCTTC. Its protein is CASSLGSSWGYTF.